A single sample gave rise to the 24 T cell receptor beta chains below, sequenced in a study of blood T cell repertoires in COVID-19. TCRdb's copy holds only in-frame clones and misses some; the assay was immunoSEQ multiplex PCR. The sample holds more than 300,000 clones, 87% seen once. Sequenced sample: peripheral blood. Source of these receptors: a young woman with COVID-19, enrolled during active disease.

In DNA form, the CDR3 reads TGTGCCAGCAGCTCAAGAGCGCGGGAGGGGTACCAAGAGACCCAGTACTTC. Its translation: CASSSRAREGYQETQYF. V gene TRBV11-2 combines with J gene TRBJ2-5; 9 bases map to TRBD2. CDR1 SGHAT and CDR2 FQNNGV come from the germline V gene. Trimming at V came to 4 bases and at J to 0 bases, leaving 9 bases not matched to a gene. The CDR3 spans 17 residues.

V gene TRBV24-1 combines with J gene TRBJ2-7, with D possibly TRBD2 on 5 matching bases. This CDR3 region has 15 residues. Per the germline V gene, CDR1 is KGHDR and CDR2 is SFDVKD. The ends were cut back, 4 bases at V and 4 bases at J, with 16 bases in the middle. The DNA of the CDR3 is TGTGCCACCAGTGACCCCGGACGAGGGCGGTACGAGCAGTACTTC. Protein sequence: CATSDPGRGRYEQYF.

V is TRBV28 and J is TRBJ2-7; TRBD2 matches at 10 bases. V lost 6 bases to trimming and J lost 3 bases; unmatched junction nucleotides: 5. Germline-derived CDR1 and CDR2 are MDHEN and SYDVKM. CDR3 length equals 14 residues. The CDR3 spells CASRPSGRGYEQYF. As DNA, the CDR3 is TGTGCCAGCAGACCCAGCGGGAGGGGCTACGAGCAGTACTTC. The full variable domain, in which reference TRBV28 and TRBJ2-7 provide the parts outside the CDR3, is DVKVTQSSRYLVKRTGEKVFLECVQDMDHENMFWYRQDPGLGLRLIYFSYDVKMKEKGDIPEGYSVSREKKERFSLILESASTNQTSMYLCASRPSGRGYEQYFGPGTRLTVT.

The chain recombines TRBV5-1 with TRBJ2-2; the D gene is possibly TRBD1 (6 bases). This CDR3 is 14 amino acids long. Between the trimmed V and J ends, which lost 9 bases and 6 bases, there was a span of 18 bases. Germline V lookup: CDR1 SGHRS, CDR2 YFSETQ. The CDR3 loop is CATHRGRASGELFF. The CDR3 nucleotides read TGCGCCACCCATAGGGGGAGAGCCTCCGGGGAGCTGTTTTTT. Drawing the rest from reference TRBV5-1 and TRBJ2-2, the complete variable domain is KAGVTQTPRYLIKTRGQQVTLSCSPISGHRSVSWYQQTPGQGLQFLFEYFSETQRNKGNFPGRFSGRQFSNSRSEMNVSTLELGDSALYLCATHRGRASGELFFGEGSRLTVL.

J is TRBJ2-3 and V is TRBV4-2; TRBD1 agrees at 7 bases. This CDR3 spans 17 amino acids. V dropped 3 bases and J dropped 2; count of bases not matched to a gene: 11. CDR1 LGHNA and CDR2 YNFKEQ come from the germline V gene. For the CDR3, the DNA is TGTGCCAGCAGCCAGTTGTTTACAGGGGATGACACAGATACGCAGTATTTT. Amino acid sequence: CASSQLFTGDDTDTQYF.

This clone was seen only once. The V and J genes are TRBV10-3 and TRBJ2-7; D unresolved. The CDR3 has 13 amino acids. With 4 bases removed from V and 0 bases from J, the gap between germline ends came to 7 bases. The germline V gene encodes CDR1 ENHRY and CDR2 SYGVKD. Written as DNA, the CDR3 is TGTGCCATCAGTGCCGGTGTCTCCTACGAGCAGTACTTC. The encoded protein is CAISAGVSYEQYF.

V and J are TRBV6-5 and TRBJ2-7; TRBD2 might be the D (6 bases). The CDR3 extends over 13 amino acids. Germline lookup yields CDR1 MNHEY and CDR2 SVGAGI. With 0 bases removed from V and 7 bases from J, the gap between germline ends came to 10 bases. The CDR3 is CASSYSEGGEQYF. As DNA, the CDR3 is TGTGCCAGCAGTTACTCGGAGGGTGGGGAGCAGTACTTC.

The genes are TRBV7-9 and TRBJ2-2; 8 nucleotides align to TRBD1. V lost 9 bases to trimming and J lost 4 bases; unmatched junction nucleotides: 7. CDR1 is SEHNR and CDR2 is FQNEAQ in the germline V gene (reference sequence). The CDR3 consists of 14 residues. The CDR3 DNA reads TGTGCCAGTAGAAAGGACAGGGCCACCGGGGAGCTGTTTTTT. Translation gives CASRKDRATGELFF.

The gene calls are TRBV24-1 and TRBJ1-2; TRBD1 matches at 11 bases. This CDR3 has 14 residues. Losses at the gene ends were 7 bases for V and 8 bases for J; bases not matched to a gene: 8. Germline CDR1 reads KGHDR; CDR2 reads SFDVKD. The CDR3 coding sequence is TGTGCCACCAGCGGAGGGGGACAGGGGGAAGGCTACACCTTC. It encodes CATSGGGQGEGYTF.

This chain joins TRBV7-6 and TRBJ2-1, with 12 bases identical to TRBD2. CDR3 size: 15 residues. Per the germline V gene, CDR1 is SGHVS and CDR2 is FNYEAQ. V was clipped by 1 base and J by 7 bases; unmatched bases: 2. CDR3 DNA sequence: TGTGCCAGCAGCTTAGGGACTAGCGGGAAGAATGAGCAGTTCTTC. This gives the protein CASSLGTSGKNEQFF.

The chain is built from TRBV5-4 and TRBJ1-1; 10 bases agree with TRBD1. V dropped 4 bases and J dropped 1; count of bases not matched to a gene: 4. The germline V gene has CDR1 SGHNT and CDR2 YYREEE (reference sequence). This CDR3 is built from 15 residues. The CDR3, as DNA: TGTGCCAGCAGCGGGGGGACAGGGGAGAACACTGAAGCTTTCTTT. As protein: CASSGGTGENTEAFF.

The chain employs TRBV6-6 and TRBJ1-1; D is undetermined. Germline V gene data show CDR1 as MNHNY and CDR2 as SVGAGI (reference sequence). The CDR3 covers 14 residues. Between the trimmed V and J ends, which lost 7 bases and 1 base, there was a span of 13 bases. CDR3 amino acids: CASIKAGRNTEAFF. The CDR3 DNA reads TGTGCCAGCATTAAAGCCGGGAGGAACACTGAAGCTTTCTTT.

The V and J genes are TRBV7-8 and TRBJ2-7; 9 bases are shared with TRBD1. The junction had 10 bases not matched to a gene; V was cut back by 8 bases and J by 5 bases. The CDR3 spans 14 residues. Per the germline V gene, CDR1 is SGHVS and CDR2 is FQNEAQ. CDR3 in amino acids: CASRKGTGKHEQYF. The CDR3 bases are TGTGCCAGCCGCAAAGGGACAGGGAAACACGAGCAGTACTTC.

The chain joins TRBV30 to TRBJ1-4; D remains ambiguous. Germline V gene lookup returns CDR1 GTSNPN and CDR2 SVGIG (reference sequence). The CDR3 totals 14 residues. The V end was cut by 7 bases, the J end by 4 bases, with 16 bases between. The CDR3 DNA sequence: TGTGCCTATACGACGGGAAGGGTTAATGAAAAACTGTTTTTT. Translating gives CAYTTGRVNEKLFF.

This chain joins TRBV18 and TRBJ1-4; D possibly corresponds to TRBD1 (5 bases). The CDR3 is 15 amino acids. Germline loops: CDR1 KGHSH, CDR2 LQKENI. The V gene lost 0 bases and the J gene lost 4 bases, with 9 bases spanning the gap. The CDR3 loop is CASSPPGLNNEKLFF. The CDR3 bases are TGTGCCAGCTCACCACCGGGACTGAATAATGAAAAACTGTTTTTT.

The chain combines TRBV24-1 with TRBJ2-1; 10 bases are shared with TRBD2. V trimming: 8 bases; J trimming: 4 bases; junction bases outside the gene matches: 4. The CDR3 covers 14 residues. Germline V gene sequence: CDR1 KGHDR, CDR2 SFDVKD. The DNA for the CDR3 is TGTGCCACCAAGGGACTAGCGCTTTACAATGAGCAGTTCTTC. Encoded protein: CATKGLALYNEQFF.

The V gene is TRBV12-3 or TRBV12-4, the J gene TRBJ2-7; 7 nucleotides line up with TRBD1. CDR3 length: 13 amino acids. V shed 2 bases and J 6 bases; nucleotides not matched to a gene: 4. The CDR3 DNA is TGTGCCAGCAGTTTACAGGGGGAAGTCGAGCAGTACTTC. Amino acids: CASSLQGEVEQYF.

This chain joins TRBV30 and TRBJ2-4; TRBD2 matches 7 bases. This CDR3 region has 15 residues. V lost 5 bases and J lost 4; bases outside the gene matches: 11. CDR1 and CDR2 from the germline V gene are GTSNPN and SVGIG (reference sequence). The CDR3 DNA follows: TGTGCCTGGCGCGGGCCGGGGGGTCGAAAAAACATTCAGTACTTC. Translated: CAWRGPGGRKNIQYF.

The chain joins TRBV4-3 to TRBJ1-4, with 7 bases matching TRBD1. The V gene's germline CDR1 is LGHNA and CDR2 YSLEER. The CDR3 sequence is 15 residues long. Trimming removed 4 bases from V and 6 bases from J; junction bases left unmatched: 8. For the CDR3, the DNA is TGCGCCAGCAGCCCCGGGACAGCCAGAGATGAAAAACTGTTTTTT. Its translation is CASSPGTARDEKLFF.

The rearrangement joins TRBV9 to TRBJ2-5; TRBD1 might be the D (6 bases). From germline, CDR1 is SGDLS and CDR2 YYNGEE. The CDR3 runs 14 residues. V gave up 4 bases and J gave up 4 bases, with 14 bases separating them. CDR3 protein: CASSPYRERETQYF. The CDR3 DNA sequence: TGTGCCAGCAGCCCTTACAGGGAGCGAGAGACCCAGTACTTC. Based on the CDR3 plus reference TRBV9 and TRBJ2-5, the full variable domain is DSGVTQTPKHLITATGQRVTLRCSPRSGDLSVYWYQQSLDQGLQFLIQYYNGEERAKGNILERFSAQQFPDLHSELNLSSLELGDSALYFCASSPYRERETQYFGPGTRLLVL.

The chain employs TRBV28 and TRBJ2-2; 7 positions match TRBD2. The CDR3 loop spans 17 amino acids. With V trimmed by 4 bases and J by 3 bases, 11 bases remained unmatched. Germline CDR1 and CDR2: MDHEN and SYDVKM. The CDR3 reads CASSSGRGRKDTGELFF. The CDR3 nucleotides are TGTGCCAGCAGTTCAGGGCGCGGGAGAAAGGACACCGGGGAGCTGTTTTTT.

The V gene is TRBV6-5, the J gene TRBJ2-7, with TRBD1 matching over 7 bases. Losses at the gene ends were 6 bases for V and 6 bases for J; bases not matched to a gene: 5. This CDR3 has 12 amino acids. CDR1 and CDR2 from the germline V gene are MNHEY and SVGAGI. In DNA form, the CDR3 reads TGTGCCAGCAGGCTGACAGGGAGCGAGCAGTACTTC. It is translated as CASRLTGSEQYF.

Turning to this clone: A read error may produce the germline difference seen at one junction end. The chain is built from TRBV7-9 and TRBJ2-7; D is unclear. The CDR3 covers 14 residues. Germline V CDR1 and CDR2: SEHNR, FQNEAQ (reference sequence). The DNA of the CDR3 is TGTGCCAGCAGCTTAGCGGTTGACTCCCACGAGCAGTACTTC. This translates into CASSLAVDSHEQYF.

The V gene is TRBV11-2, the J gene TRBJ2-7; the match to TRBD2 covers 7 bases. Germline trimming cut 2 bases from V and 5 bases from J; bases unmatched to any gene: 9. This CDR3 region has 15 residues. CDR1 is SGHAT and CDR2 is FQNNGV in the germline V gene. The CDR3 DNA is TGTGCCAGCAGCTTATGGTGGGGGAGGGGCGACGAGCAGTACTTC. This encodes CASSLWWGRGDEQYF.